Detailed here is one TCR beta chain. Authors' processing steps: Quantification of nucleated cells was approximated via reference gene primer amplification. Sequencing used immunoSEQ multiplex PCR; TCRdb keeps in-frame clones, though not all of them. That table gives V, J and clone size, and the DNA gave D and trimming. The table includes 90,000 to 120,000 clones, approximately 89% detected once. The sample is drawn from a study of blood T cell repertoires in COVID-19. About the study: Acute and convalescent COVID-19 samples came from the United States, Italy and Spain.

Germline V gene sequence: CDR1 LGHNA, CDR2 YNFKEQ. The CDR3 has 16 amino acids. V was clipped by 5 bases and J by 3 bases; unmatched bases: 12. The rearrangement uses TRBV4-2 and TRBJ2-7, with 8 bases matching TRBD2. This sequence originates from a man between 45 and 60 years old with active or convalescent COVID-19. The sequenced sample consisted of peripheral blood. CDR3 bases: TGTGCCAGCAGCGAAAGGGGCGGGAGGATAAACTACGAGCAGTACTTC. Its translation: CASSERGGRINYEQYF.